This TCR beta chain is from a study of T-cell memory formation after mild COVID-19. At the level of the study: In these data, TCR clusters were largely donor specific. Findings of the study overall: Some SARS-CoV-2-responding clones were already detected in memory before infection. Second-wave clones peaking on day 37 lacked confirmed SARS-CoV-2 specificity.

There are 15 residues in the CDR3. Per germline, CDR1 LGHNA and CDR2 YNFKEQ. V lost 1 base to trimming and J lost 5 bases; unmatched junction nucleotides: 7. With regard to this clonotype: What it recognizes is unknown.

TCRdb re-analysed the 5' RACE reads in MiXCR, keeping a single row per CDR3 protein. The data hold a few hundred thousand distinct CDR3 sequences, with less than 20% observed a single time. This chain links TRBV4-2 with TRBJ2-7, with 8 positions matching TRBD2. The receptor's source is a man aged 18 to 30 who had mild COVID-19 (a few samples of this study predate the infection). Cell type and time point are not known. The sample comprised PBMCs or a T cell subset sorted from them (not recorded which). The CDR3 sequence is CASSQAGTRSHEQYF. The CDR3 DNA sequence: TGTGCCAGCAGCCAAGCGGGGACTAGGTCCCACGAGCAGTACTTC.